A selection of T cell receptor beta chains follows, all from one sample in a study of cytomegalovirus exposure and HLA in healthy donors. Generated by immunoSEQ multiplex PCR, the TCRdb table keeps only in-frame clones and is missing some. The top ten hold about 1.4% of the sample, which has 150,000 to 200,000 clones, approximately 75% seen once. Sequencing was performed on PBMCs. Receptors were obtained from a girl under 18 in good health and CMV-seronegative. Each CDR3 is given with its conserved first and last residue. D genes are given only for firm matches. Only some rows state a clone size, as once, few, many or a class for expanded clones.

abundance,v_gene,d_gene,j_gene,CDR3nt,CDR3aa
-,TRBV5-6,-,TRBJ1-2,TGTGCCAGCAGCTTGGGGGGAGTTGCGGGCTACACCTTC,CASSLGGVAGYTF
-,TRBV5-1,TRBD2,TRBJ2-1,TGCGCCAGCCAGCTAGGGGGACTAGCGGGGAGGAATGAGCAGTTCTTC,CASQLGGLAGRNEQFF
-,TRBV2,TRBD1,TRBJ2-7,TGTGCCAGTGGGACAGAAATAATGGGCGAGCAGTACTTC,CASGTEIMGEQYF
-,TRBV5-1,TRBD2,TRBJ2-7,TGCGCCAGCAGCCCAGCGGGGGGGCCCGACGAGCAGTACTTC,CASSPAGGPDEQYF
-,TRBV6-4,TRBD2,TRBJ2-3,TGTGCCAGCAGTGTGATGGCGGGGGGGACAGATACGCAGTATTTT,CASSVMAGGTDTQYF
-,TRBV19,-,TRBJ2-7,TGTGCCAGTAGTCCCCCCCCAGGGCACGGCTACGAGCAGTACTTC,CASSPPPGHGYEQYF
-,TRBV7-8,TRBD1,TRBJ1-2,TGTGCCAGCAGCTTAGGGATGAACAGGGGAGAAAACTATGGCTACACCTTC,CASSLGMNRGENYGYTF
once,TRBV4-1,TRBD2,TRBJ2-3,TGCGCCAGCAGCCAACCTCTAGCGGGGGGAGCGGATACGCAGTATTTT,CASSQPLAGGADTQYF
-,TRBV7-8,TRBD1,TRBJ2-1,TGTGCCAGCAGCGCGACAGGGGTCTACAATGAGCAGTTCTTC,CASSATGVYNEQFF
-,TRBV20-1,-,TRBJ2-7,TGCAGTGCTAGCCGGGGAAGGGAGCAGTACTTC,CSASRGREQYF
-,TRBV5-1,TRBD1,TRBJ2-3,TGCGCCAGCAGCTTGGTCAACAGGGGGGAGGCAGATACGCAGTATTTT,CASSLVNRGEADTQYF
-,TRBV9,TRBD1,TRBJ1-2,TGTGCCAGCAGTTGGGACCCGACAGGGGCCTATGGCTACACCTTC,CASSWDPTGAYGYTF
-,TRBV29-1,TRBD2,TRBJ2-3,TGCAGCGTTGAGGTAGCGGGGGACATCACAGATACGCAGTATTTT,CSVEVAGDITDTQYF
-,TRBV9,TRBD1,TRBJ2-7,TGTGCCAGCAGCTCGGGACAGGGGTCGTACGAGCAGTACTTC,CASSSGQGSYEQYF
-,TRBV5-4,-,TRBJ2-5,TGTGCCAGCAGCTTCCTGGACTGGGGAAGGGAGACCCAGTACTTC,CASSFLDWGRETQYF
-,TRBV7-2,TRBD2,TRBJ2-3,TGTGCCAGCAGCCGACTGCGGGGGGGCTTCACAGATACGCAGTATTTT,CASSRLRGGFTDTQYF
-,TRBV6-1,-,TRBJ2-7,TGTGCCAGCAGTGGGACGACAGGTTTTTACGAGCAGTACTTC,CASSGTTGFYEQYF
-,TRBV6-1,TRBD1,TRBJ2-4,TGTGCCAGCAGTGAACGGGGACAGTTAAACATTCAGTACTTC,CASSERGQLNIQYF
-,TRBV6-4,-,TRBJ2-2,TGTGCCAGCAGTGACCCCAACAGGGGGGAGCTGTTTTTT,CASSDPNRGELFF
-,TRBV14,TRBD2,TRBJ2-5,TGTGCCAGCAGCAAAGGCTCTAGCGGGGGGTCACAAGAGACCCAGTACTTC,CASSKGSSGGSQETQYF
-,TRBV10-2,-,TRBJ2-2,TGCGCCAGCAGCCAGGGAAACTCGAACACCGGGGAGCTGTTTTTT,CASSQGNSNTGELFF
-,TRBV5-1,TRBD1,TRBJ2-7,TGCGCCAGCTGCGAGACGGGACAGGGGACCGACGAGCAGTACTTC,CASCETGQGTDEQYF
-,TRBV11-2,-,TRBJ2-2,TGTGCCAGCAGCTTAGTAGGTCGGAGGTCCGGGGAGCTGTTTTTT,CASSLVGRRSGELFF
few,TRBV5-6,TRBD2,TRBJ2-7,TGTGCCAGCAGCCCGGCGGGGGGCCTAGTCTACGAGCAGTACTTC,CASSPAGGLVYEQYF
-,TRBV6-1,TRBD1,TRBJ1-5,TGTGCCAGCACCAAGGGACAGTACCTTGATCAGCCCCAGCATTTT,CASTKGQYLDQPQHF
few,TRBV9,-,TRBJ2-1,TGTGCCAGCAGCTCCGGTTCGGCCTACAATGAGCAGTTCTTC,CASSSGSAYNEQFF
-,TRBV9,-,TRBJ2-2,TGTGCCAGCAGCGATGGGGGGATCCGGGAGCTGTTTTTT,CASSDGGIRELFF
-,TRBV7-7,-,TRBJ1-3,TGTGCCAGCAGCTTAGCCGAGACTGCTGGAAACACCATATATTTT,CASSLAETAGNTIYF
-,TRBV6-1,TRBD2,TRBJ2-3,TGTGCCGGCCGCGGGGGAGCCCCTAGCACAGATACGCAGTATTTT,CAGRGGAPSTDTQYF
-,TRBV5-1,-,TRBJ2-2,TGCGCCAGCAGCTTGGGCCGCGCGAACACCGGGGAGCTGTTTTTT,CASSLGRANTGELFF
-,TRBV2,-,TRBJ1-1,TGTGCCAGCAGCCCGAAGTTGAGGACTGAAGCTTTCTTT,CASSPKLRTEAFF
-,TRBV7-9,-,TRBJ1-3,TGTGCCAGCAGCCTTCAGGATACTGGAAACACCATATATTTT,CASSLQDTGNTIYF
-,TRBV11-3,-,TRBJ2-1,TGTGCCAGCAGCCACCCTGGAGGGTACAATGAGCAGTTCTTC,CASSHPGGYNEQFF
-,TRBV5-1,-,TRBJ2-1,TGCGCCAGCAGCTTGGGAATGGGGGCAGAGCAGTTCTTC,CASSLGMGAEQFF
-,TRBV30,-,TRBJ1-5,TGTGCCTGGAGTGTACGGGGGGAACAGCCCCAGCATTTT,CAWSVRGEQPQHF
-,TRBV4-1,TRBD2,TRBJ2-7,TGCGCCAGCAGCGCAACTAGCGGAAACTCCTACGAGCAGTACTTC,CASSATSGNSYEQYF
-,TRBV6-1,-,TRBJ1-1,TGTGCCAGCAGTGCGGACGGGACACGAAACACTGAAGCTTTCTTT,CASSADGTRNTEAFF
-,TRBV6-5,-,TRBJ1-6,TGTGCCAGCTGCCTTGGGGCCCAAACTTCACCCCTCCACTTT,CASCLGAQTSPLHF
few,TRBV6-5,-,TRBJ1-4,TGTGCCAGCAGTTATTCTACAACTAATGAAAAACTGTTTTTT,CASSYSTTNEKLFF
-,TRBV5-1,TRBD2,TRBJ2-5,TGCGCCAGCAGCTTGGGACTAGCGGGGTACCAAGAGACCCAGTACTTC,CASSLGLAGYQETQYF
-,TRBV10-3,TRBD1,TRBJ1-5,TGTGCCGCCTGGACAGGGGCCAGCAATCAGCCCCAGCATTTT,CAAWTGASNQPQHF
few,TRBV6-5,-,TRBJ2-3,TGTGCCAGCAGGGGACTGGCGGATACGCAGTATTTT,CASRGLADTQYF
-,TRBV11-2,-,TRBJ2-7,TGTGCCAGCAGCTTAACGACACAGGGTGGCGAGCAGTACTTC,CASSLTTQGGEQYF
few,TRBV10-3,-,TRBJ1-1,TGTGCCATCAGGGTGGACACCCTGAACACTGAAGCTTTCTTT,CAIRVDTLNTEAFF
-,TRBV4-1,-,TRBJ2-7,TGCGCCAGCAGCCCCCCGGGACATGACTACTACGAGCAGTACTTC,CASSPPGHDYYEQYF
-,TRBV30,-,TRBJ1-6,TGTGCCTGGGCCGAACAGGGATTCAATTCACCCCTCCACTTT,CAWAEQGFNSPLHF
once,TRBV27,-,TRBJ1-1,TGTGCCAGCAGTCCTGGACAGAAGAACACTGAAGCTTTCTTT,CASSPGQKNTEAFF
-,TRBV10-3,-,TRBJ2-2,TGTGCCACCGAGGGAGACACCGGGGAGCTGTTTTTT,CATEGDTGELFF
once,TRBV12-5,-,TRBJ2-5,TGTGCTAGTGGTTTTGGGGCCTCACAAGAGACCCAGTACTTC,CASGFGASQETQYF
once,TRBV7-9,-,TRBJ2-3,TGTGCCAGCAGCTTAGCGGAGGATACGCAGTATTTT,CASSLAEDTQYF
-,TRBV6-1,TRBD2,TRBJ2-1,TGTGCCAGCAGTGAGTCGGGACTAGCGGGGGGGCCTACCGACAATGAGCAGTTCTTC,CASSESGLAGGPTDNEQFF
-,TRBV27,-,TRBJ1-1,TGTGCCAGCCACCCCCGGGACACCCCGATTTACACTGAAGCTTTCTTT,CASHPRDTPIYTEAFF
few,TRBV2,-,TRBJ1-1,TGTGCCAGCAATTCTGGACATCTGAACACTGAAGCTTTCTTT,CASNSGHLNTEAFF
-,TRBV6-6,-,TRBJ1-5,TGTGCCAGCAGTCAAAGCTCCTCAGCAGGTCAGCCCCAGCATTTT,CASSQSSSAGQPQHF
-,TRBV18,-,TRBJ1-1,TGTGCCAGCTCACCGGACCAGGGGCCTGGGGGCACTGAAGCTTTCTTT,CASSPDQGPGGTEAFF
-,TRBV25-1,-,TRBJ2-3,TGTGCCAGCACTGGCCGCACAGATACGCAGTATTTT,CASTGRTDTQYF